A single sample is the source of the 3 T cell receptor beta chains below, sequenced in a study of OX40 agonist ivuxolimab in advanced cancers. The method was immunoSEQ multiplex PCR; TCRdb's version includes in-frame clones alone and lacks a portion of them. The data contain more than 40,000 clones, about 78% of them singletons. The sample consisted of CD4+ or CD8+ T cells sorted from blood, taken in a trial of the OX40 agonist ivuxolimab. All receptors derive from an adult with an advanced solid tumor such as melanoma, head and neck, liver or kidney cancer.

The chain links TRBV28 to TRBJ1-2; maybe TRBD1 (5 bases). Germline V gives CDR1 MDHEN, CDR2 SYDVKM. The V and J ends lost 6 bases and 4 bases respectively, with 12 bases between them. CDR3 size: 13 residues. The CDR3 here is CASRQGVGYGYTF. The CDR3 bases are TGTGCCAGCAGGCAAGGGGTGGGCTATGGCTACACCTTC.

The genes are TRBV4-1 and TRBJ2-3; possible D gene TRBD2, 5 bases. With 6 bases removed from V and 3 bases from J, the gap between germline ends came to 16 bases. CDR3 length equals 15 residues. The germline CDR1 and CDR2 sequences are MGHRA and YSYEKL. The CDR3 coding sequence is TGCGCCAGCAGTCAACTACGTGGAGGAACAGATACGCAGTATTTT. Translation gives CASSQLRGGTDTQYF.

The V call is TRBV15, the J call TRBJ1-4, with D tentatively TRBD1 (5 bases). The CDR3 is made up of 16 amino acids. From germline, CDR1 is LNHNV and CDR2 YYDKDF (reference sequence). Trimming stripped 0 bases from V and 0 bases from J, with 8 bases between. The CDR3 reads CATSRDGATTNEKLFF. CDR3 DNA: TGTGCCACCAGCAGAGATGGGGCGACAACTAATGAAAAACTGTTTTTT.